This TCR beta chain was identified during a study of cytomegalovirus exposure and HLA in healthy donors. Whole-study findings and limits: Subsequent analysis of the roughly 120 validation repertoires found a tendency for first-cohort TCR clusters to co-occur.

Generated by immunoSEQ multiplex PCR, the TCRdb table keeps only in-frame clones and is missing some. Of about 130,000 clones in the sample, around nine tenths were seen once. V trimming: 0 bases; J trimming: 5 bases; junction bases outside the gene matches: 7. CDR1 and CDR2 (germline): MGHRA, YSYEKL. The CDR3 sequence is 18 residues long. This clone was detected only once. Its antigen is undetermined. Sequencing was done on a sample of PBMCs. The sequence derives from a man aged 30 to 39 in good health and CMV-seronegative. V usage is TRBV4-1 and J usage is TRBJ2-5; 15 bases agree with TRBD2. For the CDR3, the DNA is TGCGCCAGCAGCCAAGATCGGACTAGCGGGGGGGCGGTGGAGACCCAGTACTTC. Protein sequence: CASSQDRTSGGAVETQYF.